This TCR beta chain was observed in a study of cytomegalovirus exposure and HLA in healthy donors. Study-level results: A later analysis reported that several of the most significant clusters appeared to be linked to common viral pathogens, among them Epstein-Barr virus.

With respect to this clone: Its specificity is unknown.

The PCR had 60 Vbeta and 13 Jbeta primers. Assay: immunoSEQ multiplex PCR; the TCRdb copy retains only in-frame clones and omits some. The sample yields some 120,000 clones, 60% to 75% seen once. CDR1 MNHEY and CDR2 SMNVEV come from the germline V gene (reference sequence). The CDR3 spans 18 residues. Trimming cost V 5 bases and J 7 bases; bases outside gene matches: 18. The gene calls are TRBV27 and TRBJ2-2, with 8 bases that match TRBD1. The sample comprised PBMCs. The clonotype was recovered from a woman aged 40 to 55 in good health and CMV-seropositive. The CDR3 nucleotides read TGTGCCAGCAGTCAATCCCTTGGGTTCAGGGGGCCGGGCGGGGAGCTGTTTTTT. It yields the protein CASSQSLGFRGPGGELFF.